A selection of T cell receptor beta chains follows, all from one sample in a study of cytomegalovirus exposure and HLA in healthy donors. Assay: immunoSEQ multiplex PCR; the TCRdb copy retains only in-frame clones and omits some. The top ten clones hold less than 3% of a sample with roughly 200,000 clones, 70% of them seen once. Specimen: PBMCs. The receptor source for this set is a man between 35 and 55 years old in good health and CMV-seropositive. The CDR3 runs from the conserved cysteine through the conserved F or W.

CDR3aa	v_gene	j_gene
CAISRLAGVYNEQFF	TRBV10-3	TRBJ2-1
CASSPPPRMIATEAFF	TRBV4-1	TRBJ1-1
CASSLAVTSGGELFF	TRBV7-9	TRBJ2-2
CASSPQAGTPAYEQYF	TRBV27	TRBJ2-7
CSGKRLAGGSTDTQYF	TRBV29-1	TRBJ2-3
CASSRLAGGLTQYF	TRBV9	TRBJ2-3
CASSDRGEAFF	TRBV6-1	TRBJ1-1
CASKWAGSTDTQYF	TRBV6-5	TRBJ2-3
CASSISAATDTQYF	TRBV19	TRBJ2-3
CASSPQTLSYEQYF	TRBV9	TRBJ2-7